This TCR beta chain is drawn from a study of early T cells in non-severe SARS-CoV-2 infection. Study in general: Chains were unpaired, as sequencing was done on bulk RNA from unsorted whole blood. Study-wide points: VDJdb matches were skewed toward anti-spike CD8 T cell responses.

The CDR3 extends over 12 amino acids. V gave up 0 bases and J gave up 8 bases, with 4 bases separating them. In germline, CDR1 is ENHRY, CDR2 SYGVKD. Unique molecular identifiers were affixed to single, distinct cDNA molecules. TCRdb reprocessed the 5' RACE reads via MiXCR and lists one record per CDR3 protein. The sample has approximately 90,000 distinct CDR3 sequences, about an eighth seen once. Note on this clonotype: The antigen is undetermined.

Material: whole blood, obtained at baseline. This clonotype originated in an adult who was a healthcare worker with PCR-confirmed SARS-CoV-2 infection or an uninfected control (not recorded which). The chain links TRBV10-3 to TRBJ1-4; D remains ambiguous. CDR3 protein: CAISESGEKLFF. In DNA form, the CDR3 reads TGTGCCATCAGTGAGTCAGGGGAAAAACTGTTTTTT.